This TCR beta chain was captured by sequencing in a study of shared clonotypes between healthy human individuals. V gave up 6 bases and J gave up 5 bases, with 4 bases separating them. Germline CDR1 MNHEY, CDR2 SMNVEV (reference sequence). CDR3 length: 11 residues. Clones were sequenced by immunoSEQ multiplex PCR, and TCRdb holds only the in-frame ones, with some missing. The table shows around 990,000 clones, with approximately 80% occurring only once. The clonotype originates from a man younger than 30 in good health. Some clones in this sample may be carry-over from other donors' samples. This chain connects TRBV27 to TRBJ1-4; D gene unclear. Sequenced sample: memory CD4+ T cells from PBMCs. Subset: CD45RA-negative fraction. The CDR3 loop is CASRRNEKLFF. DNA for the CDR3: TGTGCCAGCAGGAGAAATGAAAAACTGTTTTTT.